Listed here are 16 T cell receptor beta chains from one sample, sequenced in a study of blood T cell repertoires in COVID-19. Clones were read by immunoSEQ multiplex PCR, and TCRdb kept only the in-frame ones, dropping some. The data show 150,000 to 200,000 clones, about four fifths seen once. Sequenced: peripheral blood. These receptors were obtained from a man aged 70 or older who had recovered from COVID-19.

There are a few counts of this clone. The CDR3 coding sequence is TGCGCCAGCAGTCCTCAAACTAACACTGAAGCTTTCTTT. It translates to CASSPQTNTEAFF. The rearrangement uses TRBV10-1 and TRBJ1-1, with D unresolved. The germline V gene has CDR1 WNHNN and CDR2 SYGVQD (reference sequence). This CDR3 region has 13 residues. Trimming removed 5 bases at V and 2 bases at J, with 9 bases between.

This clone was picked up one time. CDR3 nucleotide sequence: TGTGCCAGTAGAGGGACTGACGGAAACTATGGCTACACCTTC. Translating gives CASRGTDGNYGYTF. The rearrangement joins TRBV19 to TRBJ1-2; tentatively, D is TRBD1 (5 bases). Trimming left V 6 bases short and J 2 bases short, with 13 bases between. The V gene's germline CDR1 is LNHDA and CDR2 SQIVND (reference sequence). This CDR3 comprises 14 residues.

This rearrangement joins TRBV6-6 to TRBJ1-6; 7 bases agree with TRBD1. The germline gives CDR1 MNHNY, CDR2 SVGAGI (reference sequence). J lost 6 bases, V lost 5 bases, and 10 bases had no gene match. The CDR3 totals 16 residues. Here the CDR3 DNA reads TGTGCCAGCAGTACGGACAGGCCAGAGGTTAATTCACCCCTCCACTTT. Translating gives CASSTDRPEVNSPLHF.

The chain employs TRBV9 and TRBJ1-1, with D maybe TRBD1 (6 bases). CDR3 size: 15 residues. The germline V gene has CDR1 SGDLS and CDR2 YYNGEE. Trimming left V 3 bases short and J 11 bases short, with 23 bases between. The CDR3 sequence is CASSETLDRPLGAFF. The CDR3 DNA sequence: TGTGCCAGCAGCGAGACCCTCGACAGGCCTTTAGGGGCTTTCTTT. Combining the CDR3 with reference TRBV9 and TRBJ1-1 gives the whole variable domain DSGVTQTPKHLITATGQRVTLRCSPRSGDLSVYWYQQSLDQGLQFLIQYYNGEERAKGNILERFSAQQFPDLHSELNLSSLELGDSALYFCASSETLDRPLGAFFGQGTRLTVV.

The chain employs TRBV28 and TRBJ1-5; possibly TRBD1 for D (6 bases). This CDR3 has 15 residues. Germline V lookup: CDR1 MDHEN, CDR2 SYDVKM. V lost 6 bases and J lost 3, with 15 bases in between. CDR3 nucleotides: TGTGCCAGCAGACAAGGACAGATCCACAATCAGCCCCAGCATTTT. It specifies CASRQGQIHNQPQHF.

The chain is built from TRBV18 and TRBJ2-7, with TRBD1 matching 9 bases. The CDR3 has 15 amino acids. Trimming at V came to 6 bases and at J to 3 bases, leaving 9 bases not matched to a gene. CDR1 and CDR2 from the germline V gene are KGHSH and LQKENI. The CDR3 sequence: CASSPPGTGYYEQYF. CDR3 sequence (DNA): TGTGCCAGCTCGCCTCCTGGGACAGGGTACTACGAGCAGTACTTC. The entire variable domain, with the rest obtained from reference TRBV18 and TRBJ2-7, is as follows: NAGVMQNPRHLVRRRGQEARLRCSPMKGHSHVYWYRQLPEEGLKFMVYLQKENIIDESGMPKERFSAEFPKEGPSILRIQQVVRGDSAAYFCASSPPGTGYYEQYFGPGTRLTVT.

The CDR3: CASSLDGGTGVYEQYF. The DNA of the CDR3 is TGTGCCAGCAGCCTCGACGGGGGGACAGGAGTATACGAGCAGTACTTC. The genes are TRBV5-4 and TRBJ2-7, with a weak D call TRBD1 (8 bases). Trimming pared 4 bases from V and 4 bases from J, leaving 21 bases between. The CDR3 is 16 residues long. The germline CDR1 and CDR2 sequences are SGHNT and YYREEE (reference sequence).

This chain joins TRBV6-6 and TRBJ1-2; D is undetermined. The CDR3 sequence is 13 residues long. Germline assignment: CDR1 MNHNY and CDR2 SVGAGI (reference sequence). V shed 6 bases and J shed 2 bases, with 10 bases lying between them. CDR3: CASSPTQNYGYTF. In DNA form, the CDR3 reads TGTGCCAGCAGCCCAACACAAAACTATGGCTACACCTTC.

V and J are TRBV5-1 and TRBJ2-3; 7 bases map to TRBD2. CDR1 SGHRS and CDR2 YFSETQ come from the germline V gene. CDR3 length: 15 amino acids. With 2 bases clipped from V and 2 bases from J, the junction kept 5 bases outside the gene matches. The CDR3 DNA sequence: TGCGCCAGCAGCTTAGGCGGGAGACCCACAGATACGCAGTATTTT. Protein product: CASSLGGRPTDTQYF. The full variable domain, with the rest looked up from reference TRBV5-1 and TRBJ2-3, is KAGVTQTPRYLIKTRGQQVTLSCSPISGHRSVSWYQQTPGQGLQFLFEYFSETQRNKGNFPGRFSGRQFSNSRSEMNVSTLELGDSALYLCASSLGGRPTDTQYFGPGTRLTVL.

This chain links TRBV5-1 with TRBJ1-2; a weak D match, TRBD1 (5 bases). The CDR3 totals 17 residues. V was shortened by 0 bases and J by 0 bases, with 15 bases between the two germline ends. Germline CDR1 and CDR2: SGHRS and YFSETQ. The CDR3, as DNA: TGCGCCAGCAGCTTGGGACAGATCCTTTCTGCTAACTATGGCTACACCTTC. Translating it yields CASSLGQILSANYGYTF.

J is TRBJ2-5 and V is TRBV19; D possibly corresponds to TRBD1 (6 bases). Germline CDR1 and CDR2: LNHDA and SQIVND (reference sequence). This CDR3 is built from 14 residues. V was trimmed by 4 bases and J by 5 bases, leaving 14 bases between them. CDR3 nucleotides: TGTGCCAGTAGTACACAGGGTGCAGCTGAGACCCAGTACTTC. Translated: CASSTQGAAETQYF.

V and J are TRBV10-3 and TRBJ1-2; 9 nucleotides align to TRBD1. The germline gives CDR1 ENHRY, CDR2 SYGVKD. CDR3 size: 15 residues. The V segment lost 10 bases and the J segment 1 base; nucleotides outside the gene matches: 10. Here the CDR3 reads CATAGQGDNNYGYTF. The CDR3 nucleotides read TGTGCCACGGCGGGACAGGGCGATAATAACTATGGCTACACCTTC.

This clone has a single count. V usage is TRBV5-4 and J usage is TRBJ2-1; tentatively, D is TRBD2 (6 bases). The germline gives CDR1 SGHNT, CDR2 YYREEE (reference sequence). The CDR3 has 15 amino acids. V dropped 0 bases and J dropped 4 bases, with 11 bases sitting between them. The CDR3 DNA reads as TGTGCCAGCAGCTTGGATAGCGGTGGGTACAATGAGCAGTTCTTC. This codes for CASSLDSGGYNEQFF.

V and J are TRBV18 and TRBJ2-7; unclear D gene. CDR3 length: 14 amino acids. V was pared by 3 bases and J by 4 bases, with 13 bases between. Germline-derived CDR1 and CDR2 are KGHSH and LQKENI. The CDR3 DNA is TGTGCCAGCTCACCCCAGCGTCTGTCTTACGAGCAGTACTTC. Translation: CASSPQRLSYEQYF.

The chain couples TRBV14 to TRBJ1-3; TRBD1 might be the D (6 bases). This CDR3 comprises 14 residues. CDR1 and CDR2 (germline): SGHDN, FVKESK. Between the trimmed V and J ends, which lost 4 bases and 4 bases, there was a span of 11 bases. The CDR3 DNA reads TGTGCCAGCAGCCCCCGGACAGCGGGAAACACCATATATTTT. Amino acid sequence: CASSPRTAGNTIYF.

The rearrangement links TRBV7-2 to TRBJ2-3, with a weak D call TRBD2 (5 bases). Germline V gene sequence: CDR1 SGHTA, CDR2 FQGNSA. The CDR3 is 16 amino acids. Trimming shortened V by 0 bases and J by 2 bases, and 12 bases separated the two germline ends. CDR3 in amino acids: CASSLAGVLNTDTQYF. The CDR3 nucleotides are TGTGCCAGCAGCTTAGCGGGAGTTCTGAACACAGATACGCAGTATTTT. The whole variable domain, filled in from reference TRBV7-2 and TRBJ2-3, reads GAGVSQSPSNKVTEKGKDVELRCDPISGHTALYWYRQSLGQGLEFLIYFQGNSAPDKSGLPSDRFSAERTGGSVSTLTIQRTQQEDSAVYLCASSLAGVLNTDTQYFGPGTRLTVL.